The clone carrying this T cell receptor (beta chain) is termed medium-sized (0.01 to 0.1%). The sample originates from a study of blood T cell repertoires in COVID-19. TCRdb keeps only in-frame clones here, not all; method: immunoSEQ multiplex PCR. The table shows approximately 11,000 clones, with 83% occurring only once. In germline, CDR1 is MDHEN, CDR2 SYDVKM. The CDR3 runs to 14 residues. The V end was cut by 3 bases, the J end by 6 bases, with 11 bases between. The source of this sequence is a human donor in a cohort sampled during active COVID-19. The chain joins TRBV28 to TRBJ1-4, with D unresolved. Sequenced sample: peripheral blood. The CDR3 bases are TGTGCCAGCAGTTTCGTGGGCATGGATGAAAAACTGTTTTTT. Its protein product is CASSFVGMDEKLFF. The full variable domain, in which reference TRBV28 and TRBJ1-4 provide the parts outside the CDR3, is DVKVTQSSRYLVKRTGEKVFLECVQDMDHENMFWYRQDPGLGLRLIYFSYDVKMKEKGDIPEGYSVSREKKERFSLILESASTNQTSMYLCASSFVGMDEKLFFGSGTQLSVL.